Here is one TCR beta chain with its context. Antigen specificity is unknown. This record comes from a study of cytomegalovirus exposure and HLA in healthy donors. Here immunoSEQ multiplex PCR was the method, and the copy in TCRdb shows in-frame clones only, minus some. The profile covers about 160,000 clones, with less than 90% appearing a single time and around 2.4% taken by the ten largest. Germline V gives CDR1 MNHEY, CDR2 SMNVEV (reference sequence). V was clipped by 10 bases and J by 7 bases; unmatched bases: 8. The CDR3 length is 13 residues. Notes on the study in general: It was found in a later analysis that first-cohort TCR clusters tended to co-occur in the 90 to 150 validation repertoires.

The chain recombines TRBV27 with TRBJ2-7; 12 positions agree with TRBD1. The source of this sequence is a woman aged 18-29 years in good health and CMV-seronegative. The sample comprised PBMCs. The CDR3 loop is CATVGQGALEQYF. CDR3 sequence (DNA): TGTGCCACCGTGGGACAGGGGGCGCTTGAGCAGTACTTC.